This TCR beta chain was sequenced during a study of shared clonotypes between healthy human individuals. TCRdb keeps only in-frame clones here, not all; method: immunoSEQ multiplex PCR. The sample holds about 1 million clones, around four fifths seen once. In the case of this clone: The target antigen is unknown.

The germline V gene encodes CDR1 MDHEN and CDR2 SYDVKM. The V gene end was trimmed by 6 bases and the J gene end by 2 bases; junction bases not matched to a gene: 9. The CDR3 loop spans 17 amino acids. Study conclusions and caveats: On the whole, naive subsets had larger estimated richness than memory subsets had.

Sequenced: memory CD4+ T cells sorted from blood. Subset given: CD45RA-negative fraction. The chain recombines TRBV28 with TRBJ1-6, with 8 bases lining up with TRBD1. The receptor's source is a young man in good health. The CDR3 DNA follows: TGTGCCAGCAGACCCAGACAGGGGTTACCCTATAATTCACCCCTCCACTTT. Its translation is CASRPRQGLPYNSPLHF.